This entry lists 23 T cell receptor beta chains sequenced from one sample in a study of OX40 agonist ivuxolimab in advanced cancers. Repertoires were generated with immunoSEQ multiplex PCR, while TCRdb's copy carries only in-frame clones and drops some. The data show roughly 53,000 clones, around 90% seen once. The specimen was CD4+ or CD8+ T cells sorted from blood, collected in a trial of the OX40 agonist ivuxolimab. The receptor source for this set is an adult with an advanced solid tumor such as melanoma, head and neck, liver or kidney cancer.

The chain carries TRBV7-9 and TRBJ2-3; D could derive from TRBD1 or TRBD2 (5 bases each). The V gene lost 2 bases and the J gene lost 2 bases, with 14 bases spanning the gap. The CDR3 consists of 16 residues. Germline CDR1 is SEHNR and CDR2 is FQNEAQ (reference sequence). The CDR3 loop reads CASSLRGALITDTQYF. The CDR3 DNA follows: TGTGCCAGCAGCTTACGAGGGGCGCTAATCACAGATACGCAGTATTTT.

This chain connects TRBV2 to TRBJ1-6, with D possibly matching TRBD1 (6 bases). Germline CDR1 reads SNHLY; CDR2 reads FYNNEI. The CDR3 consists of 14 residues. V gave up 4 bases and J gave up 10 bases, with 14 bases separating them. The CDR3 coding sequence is TGTGCCAGCAGTGTGTTCGGGGGCCAATCACCCCTCCACTTT. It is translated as CASSVFGGQSPLHF.

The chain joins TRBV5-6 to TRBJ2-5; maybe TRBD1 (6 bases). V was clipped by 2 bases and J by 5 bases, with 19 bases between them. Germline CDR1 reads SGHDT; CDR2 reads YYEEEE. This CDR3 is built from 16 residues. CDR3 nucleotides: TGTGCCAGCAGCTTAGCCCGACAGACAACAGGGGAGACCCAGTACTTC. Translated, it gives CASSLARQTTGETQYF. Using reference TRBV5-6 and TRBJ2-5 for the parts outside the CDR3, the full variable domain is DAGVTQSPTHLIKTRGQQVTLRCSPKSGHDTVSWYQQALGQGPQFIFQYYEEEERQRGNFPDRFSGHQFPNYSSELNVNALLLGDSALYLCASSLARQTTGETQYFGPGTRLLVL.

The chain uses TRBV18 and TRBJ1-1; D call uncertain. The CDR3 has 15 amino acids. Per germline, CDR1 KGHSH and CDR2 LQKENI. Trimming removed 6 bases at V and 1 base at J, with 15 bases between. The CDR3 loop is CASSPGLAGNTEAFF. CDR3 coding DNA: TGTGCCAGCTCGCCCGGGCTTGCGGGGAACACTGAAGCTTTCTTT.

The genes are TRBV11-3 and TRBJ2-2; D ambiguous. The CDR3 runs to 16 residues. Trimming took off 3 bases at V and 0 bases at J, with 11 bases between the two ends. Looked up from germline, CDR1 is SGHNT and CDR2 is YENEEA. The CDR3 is CASSFSGLTNTGELFF. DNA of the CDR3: TGTGCCAGCAGCTTCTCGGGCTTGACGAACACCGGGGAGCTGTTTTTT. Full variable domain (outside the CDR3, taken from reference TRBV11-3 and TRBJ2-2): EAGVVQSPRYKIIEKKQPVAFWCNPISGHNTLYWYLQNLGQGPELLIRYENEEAVDDSQLPKDRFSAERLKGVDSTLKIQPAELGDSAVYLCASSFSGLTNTGELFFGEGSRLTVL.

This CDR3 reads CASRQTSGVRLSYNEQFF. Here the CDR3 DNA reads TGTGCCAGCAGACAGACTAGCGGGGTCCGCCTCTCCTACAATGAGCAGTTCTTC. The chain employs TRBV7-7 and TRBJ2-1, with 11 bases identical to TRBD2. The V segment lost 6 bases and the J segment 0 bases; nucleotides outside the gene matches: 10. This CDR3 comprises 18 residues. CDR1 and CDR2 from the germline V gene are SSHAT and FNYEAQ (reference sequence).

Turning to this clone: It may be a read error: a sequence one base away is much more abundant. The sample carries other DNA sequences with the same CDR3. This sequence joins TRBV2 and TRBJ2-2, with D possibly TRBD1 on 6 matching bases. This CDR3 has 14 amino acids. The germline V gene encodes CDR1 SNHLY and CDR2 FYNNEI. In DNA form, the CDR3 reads TGTGCTAGCAGGGGAGCACCGAACACCGGGGAGCTGTTTTTT. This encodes CASRGAPNTGELFF.

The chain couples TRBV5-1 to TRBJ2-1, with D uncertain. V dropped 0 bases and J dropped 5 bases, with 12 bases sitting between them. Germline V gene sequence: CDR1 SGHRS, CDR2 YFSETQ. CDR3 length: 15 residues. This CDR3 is CASSLVLASDNEQFF. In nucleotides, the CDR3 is TGCGCCAGCAGCTTGGTCCTCGCGAGCGACAATGAGCAGTTCTTC.

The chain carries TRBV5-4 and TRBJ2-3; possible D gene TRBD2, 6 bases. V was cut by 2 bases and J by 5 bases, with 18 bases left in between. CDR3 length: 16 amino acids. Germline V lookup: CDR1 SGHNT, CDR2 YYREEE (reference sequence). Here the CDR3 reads CASSFRGGRKQDTQYF. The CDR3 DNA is TGTGCCAGCAGCTTCCGGGGTGGGAGGAAACAAGATACGCAGTATTTT.

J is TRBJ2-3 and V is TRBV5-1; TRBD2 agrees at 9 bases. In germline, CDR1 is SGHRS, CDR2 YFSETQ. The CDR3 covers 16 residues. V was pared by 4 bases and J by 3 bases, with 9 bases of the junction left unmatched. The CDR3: CASSLRTSARTDTQYF. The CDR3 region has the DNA TGCGCCAGCAGCCTTCGGACTAGCGCCAGAACAGATACGCAGTATTTT.

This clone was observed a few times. Here the CDR3 DNA reads TGTGCCAGCAGTAACCGACACGTCGGGAACACTGAAGCTTTCTTT. This sequence encodes CASSNRHVGNTEAFF. The rearrangement joins TRBV6-5 to TRBJ1-1; no definite D call. Germline V gene lookup returns CDR1 MNHEY and CDR2 SVGAGI. The CDR3 length is 15 residues. V lost 5 bases, J lost 1 base, and 14 bases lay in between.

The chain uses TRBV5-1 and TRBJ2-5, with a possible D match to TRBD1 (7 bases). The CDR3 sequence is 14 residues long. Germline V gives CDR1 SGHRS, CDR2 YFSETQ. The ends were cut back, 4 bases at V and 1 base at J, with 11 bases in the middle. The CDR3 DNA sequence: TGCGCCAGCAGCCCAGGGGGGCCCCAAGAGACCCAGTACTTC. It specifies CASSPGGPQETQYF.

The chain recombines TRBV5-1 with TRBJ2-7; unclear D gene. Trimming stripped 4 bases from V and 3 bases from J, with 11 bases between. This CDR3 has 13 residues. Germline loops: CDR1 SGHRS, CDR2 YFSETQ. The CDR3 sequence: CASSTGPDYEQYF. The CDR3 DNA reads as TGCGCCAGCAGCACCGGACCTGACTACGAGCAGTACTTC.

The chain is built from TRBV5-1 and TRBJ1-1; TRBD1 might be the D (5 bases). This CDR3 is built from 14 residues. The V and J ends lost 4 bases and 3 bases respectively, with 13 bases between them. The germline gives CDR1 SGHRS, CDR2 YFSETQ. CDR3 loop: CASSHSRGDTEAFF. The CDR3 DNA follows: TGCGCCAGCAGCCATTCGAGAGGGGACACTGAAGCTTTCTTT.

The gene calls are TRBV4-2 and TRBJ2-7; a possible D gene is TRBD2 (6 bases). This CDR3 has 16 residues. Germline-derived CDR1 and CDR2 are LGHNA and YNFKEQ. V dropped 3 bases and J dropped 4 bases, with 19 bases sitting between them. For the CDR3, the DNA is TGTGCCAGCAGCCAGGATTTGGCGGGACCAATTTACGAGCAGTACTTC. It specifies CASSQDLAGPIYEQYF.

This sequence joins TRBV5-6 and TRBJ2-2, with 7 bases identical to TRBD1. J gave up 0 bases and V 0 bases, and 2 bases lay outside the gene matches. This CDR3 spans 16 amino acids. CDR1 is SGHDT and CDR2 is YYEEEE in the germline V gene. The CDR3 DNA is TGTGCCAGCAGCTTGGTCCAGGGGGCGAACACCGGGGAGCTGTTTTTT. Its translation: CASSLVQGANTGELFF. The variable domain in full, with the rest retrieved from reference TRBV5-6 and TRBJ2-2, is DAGVTQSPTHLIKTRGQQVTLRCSPKSGHDTVSWYQQALGQGPQFIFQYYEEEERQRGNFPDRFSGHQFPNYSSELNVNALLLGDSALYLCASSLVQGANTGELFFGEGSRLTVL.

Written as DNA, the CDR3 is TGTGCCAGCACGGGAGCGGGTGCAACTAATGAAAAACTGTTTTTT. Protein sequence: CASTGAGATNEKLFF. The rearrangement links TRBV28 to TRBJ1-4; the D is unclear. CDR1 is MDHEN, CDR2 SYDVKM, per germline. The V and J ends lost 7 bases and 0 bases respectively, with 12 bases between them. This CDR3 has 15 residues.

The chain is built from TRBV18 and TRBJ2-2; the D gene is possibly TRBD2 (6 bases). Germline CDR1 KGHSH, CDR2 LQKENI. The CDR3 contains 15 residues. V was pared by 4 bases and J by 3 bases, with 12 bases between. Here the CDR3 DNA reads TGTGCCAGCTCACGGGACTCCTACCACACCGGGGAGCTGTTTTTT. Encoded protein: CASSRDSYHTGELFF.

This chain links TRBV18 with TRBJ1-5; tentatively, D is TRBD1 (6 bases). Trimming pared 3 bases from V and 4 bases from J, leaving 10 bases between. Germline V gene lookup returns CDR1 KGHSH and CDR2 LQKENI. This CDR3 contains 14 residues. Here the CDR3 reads CASSPRTENQPQHF. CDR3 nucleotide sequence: TGTGCCAGCTCACCGAGGACAGAGAATCAGCCCCAGCATTTT.

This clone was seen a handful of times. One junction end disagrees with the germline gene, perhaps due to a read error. The CDR3 loop is CASSFPGSQGTQYF. The CDR3 DNA reads as TGTGCCAGCAGTTTCCCCGGGTCCCAAGGGACCCAGTACTTC. The J gene is TRBJ2-5, the V gene TRBV6-6; unclear D gene. This CDR3 is 14 amino acids long. CDR1 is MNHNY, CDR2 SVGAGI, per germline (reference sequence).

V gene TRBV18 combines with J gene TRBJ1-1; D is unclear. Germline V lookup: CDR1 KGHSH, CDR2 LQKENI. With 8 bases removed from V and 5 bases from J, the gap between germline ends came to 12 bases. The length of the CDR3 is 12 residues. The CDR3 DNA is TGTGCCAGCGCCACCAGCAGGACTGAAGCTTTCTTT. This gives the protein CASATSRTEAFF. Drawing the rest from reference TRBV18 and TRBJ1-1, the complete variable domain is NAGVMQNPRHLVRRRGQEARLRCSPMKGHSHVYWYRQLPEEGLKFMVYLQKENIIDESGMPKERFSAEFPKEGPSILRIQQVVRGDSAAYFCASATSRTEAFFGQGTRLTVV.

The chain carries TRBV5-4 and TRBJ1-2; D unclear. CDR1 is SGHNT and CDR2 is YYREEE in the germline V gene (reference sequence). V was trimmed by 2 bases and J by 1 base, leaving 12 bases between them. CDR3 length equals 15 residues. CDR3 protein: CASSFKWRDNYGYTF. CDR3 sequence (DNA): TGTGCCAGCAGCTTTAAGTGGAGGGATAACTATGGCTACACCTTC.

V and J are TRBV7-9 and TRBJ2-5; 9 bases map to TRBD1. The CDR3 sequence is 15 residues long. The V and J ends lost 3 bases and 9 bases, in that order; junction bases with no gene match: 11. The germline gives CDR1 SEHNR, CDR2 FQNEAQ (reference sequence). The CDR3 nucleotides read TGTGCCAGCAGCTTGGGACAGGGAGGGCAAAGGGCCCAGTACTTC. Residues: CASSLGQGGQRAQYF.